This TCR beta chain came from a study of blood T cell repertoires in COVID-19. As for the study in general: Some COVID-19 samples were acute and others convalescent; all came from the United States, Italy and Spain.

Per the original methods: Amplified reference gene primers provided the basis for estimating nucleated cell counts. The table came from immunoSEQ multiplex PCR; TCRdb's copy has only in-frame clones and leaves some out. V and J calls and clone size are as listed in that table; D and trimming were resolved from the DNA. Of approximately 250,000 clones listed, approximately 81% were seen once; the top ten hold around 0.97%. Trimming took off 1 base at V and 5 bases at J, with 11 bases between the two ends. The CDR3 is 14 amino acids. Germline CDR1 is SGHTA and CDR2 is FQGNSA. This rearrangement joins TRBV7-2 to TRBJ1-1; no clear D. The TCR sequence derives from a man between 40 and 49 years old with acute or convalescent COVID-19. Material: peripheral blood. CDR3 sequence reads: CASSLVPGRTEAFF. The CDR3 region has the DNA TGTGCCAGCAGCTTAGTACCGGGGAGGACTGAAGCTTTCTTT.